This T cell receptor (beta chain) derives from a study of early T cells in non-severe SARS-CoV-2 infection. The wider study: Unpaired chains resulted from sequencing bulk RNA of unsorted whole blood. Study-wide findings and caveats: VDJdb matching skewed toward anti-spike CD8 responses, missing private and CD4 specificities.

Researchers tagged individual cDNA molecules with unique molecular identifiers. TCRdb itself ran the 5' RACE reads through MiXCR, one entry per CDR3 protein. The sample lists approximately 79,000 distinct CDR3 sequences, over 10% occurring once. With respect to this clonotype: What it binds is not known.

The V gene's germline CDR1 is KGHSH and CDR2 LQKENI. Trimming at V came to 1 base and at J to 7 bases, leaving 9 bases not matched to a gene. This CDR3 region has 16 residues. The sequencing sample was made of whole blood. This receptor was obtained from an adult who was a healthcare worker with PCR-confirmed SARS-CoV-2 infection or an uninfected control (not recorded which). The rearrangement uses TRBV18 and TRBJ2-1; 8 positions match TRBD2. The CDR3 coding sequence is TGTGCCAGCTCACCACTCGTCGCGGGAGGAAGGAATGAGCAGTTCTTC. Translation: CASSPLVAGGRNEQFF.